The rows below give T cell receptor beta chains drawn from one sample of a study of CD8+CD57+ T cells in acquired aplastic anemia. TCRdb recomputed calls from the reads with MiXCR, one row per CDR3 protein. The sample lists a few hundred thousand distinct CDR3 sequences; 82% were seen once. Sequences were obtained from sorted CD4+, CD8+, or CD8+CD57+ T cells (not recorded which) from PBMCs. The receptors stem from a human donor with aplastic anemia. CDR3s include the opening cysteine and the closing phenylalanine or tryptophan. A D gene is named only where the DNA matches it firmly. Clone size is stated in some rows and not others, as once, few, many or a class when expanded.

>NA|many|TRBV6-2/TRBV6-3|TRBJ1-3|16
TGTGCCAGCAGCATATTGGGACATTCCTCTGGAAACACCATATATTTT
CASSILGHSSGNTIYF
>NA|few|TRBV24-1|TRBJ2-7|12
TGTGCCACCAGTGATTTTTCCGAAGACCAGTACTTC
CATSDFSEDQYF
>NA|NA|TRBV10-3|TRBJ2-3|17
TGTGCCATCAGTGGCCGCGCGTCGGGCGGGAACACAGATACGCAGTATTTT
CAISGRASGGNTDTQYF
>TRBD1|NA|TRBV7-9|TRBJ2-2|16
TGTGCCAGCAGCCCCGGGAAAGGGCGGAACACAGGGGCGCTGTTTTTT
CASSPGKGRNTGALFF
>TRBD2|NA|TRBV7-9|TRBJ2-7|14
TGTGCCAGCAGCTTCCCGGGAGGTCCCGATAAGCAGTATTTC
CASSFPGGPDKQYF
>NA|NA|TRBV2|TRBJ2-3|13
TGTGCCAGCGGGGACGCTGGCGCAAATACGCAGTATTTT
CASGDAGANTQYF
>NA|few|TRBV7-9|TRBJ2-3|14
TGTGCCAGCAGCTTGGGCCCAACAACTAGTCAAGAGACTTTT
CASSLGPTTSQETF
>NA|NA|TRBV2|TRBJ1-5|13
TGTGCCAGCAGGGAAGCGGGCGCAGATGCGCAGCATTTT
CASREAGADAQHF
>TRBD1|NA|TRBV11-1|TRBJ1-6|16
TGTGCCAGCAGCTTACCCGACAGGGGGCAAAATTCACCCCTCCACTTT
CASSLPDRGQNSPLHF
>TRBD1|NA|TRBV2|TRBJ2-1|15
TGTGCCAGCAGTGGGACAGGGGGGGCTTCCAATGAGCAGTTCTTC
CASSGTGGASNEQFF
>NA|NA|TRBV5-6|TRBJ1-1|13
TGTGCCAGCAGCTTGGAGTTGGACACTGAAGCTTTCTTT
CASSLELDTEAFF
>NA|few|TRBV20-1|TRBJ2-1|16
TGCAGTGCCAGTAGTTGGGTACGCAAGATGTCGAATGAACAGTTCTTC
CSASSWVRKMSNEQFF
>NA|NA|TRBV7-8|TRBJ2-1|16
TGTGCCAGCAGCTCTAACAGGGAACTATGGCTACACCTTCAGTTCTTC
CASSSNRELWLHLQFF
>NA|NA|TRBV9|TRBJ2-3|13
TGTGCCAGCAGCGACGCGGGAAGGACAGATACGCAGTTT
CASSDAGRTDTQF
>NA|NA|TRBV9|TRBJ2-5|14
TGTGCCACCAGCAGAGCTGCAGACCAACAGTCCTTCGACTTC
CATSRAADQQSFDF
>TRBD2|NA|TRBV5-8|TRBJ2-1|14
TGTGCCAGCGGGATGGGCGGGAGTAGGGATGAGCAGTTCTTC
CASGMGGSRDEQFF
>NA|NA|TRBV7-9|TRBJ2-3|14
NA
CASSSSDTQYFRPF
>NA|NA|TRBV7-9|TRBJ1-1|15
TGTGCCAGCAGCCCACAAGGGGGGGCCCGGGGCAAGTATTTCTTT
CASSPQGGARGKYFF
>NA|NA|TRBV7-2|TRBJ1-2|16
TGCGCCAGCAGCTTGGAGGTAGACGGGCTCGTATACGACTACACCTTC
CASSLEVDGLVYDYTF
>NA|NA|TRBV7-8|TRBJ2-1|13
TGTGCCAGCAGCTATCGTCCGGTCCGGACAGCGTTTTTC
CASSYRPVRTAFF
>NA|NA|TRBV13|TRBJ1-1|15
TGTGCCAGCAGCGCCGATCTGACAGGGAACACTGAAGCTTTCTTT
CASSADLTGNTEAFF
>NA|NA|TRBV7-4|TRBJ2-3|12
TGTGCCAGCAGCTTTCATTCAGATACGCCGTATTTT
CASSFHSDTPYF
>NA|NA|TRBV7-8|TRBJ1-6|14
TGTGCCAGCAGCCTTCAGGGTAATAGTTCACCCCTCTCCTTT
CASSLQGNSSPLSF
>NA|NA|TRBV7-2|TRBJ1-2|12
TGTGCCAGCAGCTCCGCCCCCTATGGCTACACCTTC
CASSSAPYGYTF
>NA|NA|TRBV11-3|TRBJ1-2|14
TGTGCCAGCAGCTTAGATCCTACAGACTATGGCTACACCTTC
CASSLDPTDYGYTF
>NA|NA|TRBV5-1|TRBJ2-4|12
TGTGCCAGCGGAGATGATAGGAACATTCCGTACTTC
CASGDDRNIPYF
>NA|NA|TRBV29-1|TRBJ2-1|12
TGCAGCGTTGATCGCGGATCCAATGAGCAGTTCTTC
CSVDRGSNEQFF
>TRBD2|NA|TRBV5-6|TRBJ2-1|13
TGTGCCAGCAGCTTGGGGGAGGGCCATGAGCAGTTCTTC
CASSLGEGHEQFF
>NA|NA|TRBV7-8|TRBJ2-5|12
TGTGCCAGCAGCTTTAAGAGGGAGACCCAGTACTTC
CASSFKRETQYF
>NA|NA|TRBV10-3|TRBJ2-1|15
TGTGCCATCAGTAACTCAGCAGCAGGTCCGGATAAGCAGTTCTTT
CAISNSAAGPDKQFF
>NA|NA|TRBV9|TRBJ2-6|17
TGTGCCAGCACCCTAGGGGGGGTACCCGCTGGCACCAACGTCCTGACTTTC
CASTLGGVPAGTNVLTF
>TRBD1|once|TRBV9|TRBJ2-5|14
TGTGTCAGCAGCGTCTCGACAGGGTCAGAGATCCAGTACTTC
CVSSVSTGSEIQYF
>NA|NA|TRBV7-8|TRBJ1-2|14
TGTGCCAGCAGCTTGGGAGAGGGCTCTAGGCTGACCGCATTC
CASSLGEGSRLTAF
>NA|NA|TRBV7-8|TRBJ2-3|14
TGTGCCAGCAGCTCCGGGGTTGCGCCTGGACAGTTCTTCTTT
CASSSGVAPGQFFF
>NA|NA|TRBV9|TRBJ2-5|15
TGTGCCAGCAGCGCGTCCGGGACTGGGGCCAACGTCCAGTACTTC
CASSASGTGANVQYF
>TRBD1|NA|TRBV5-1|TRBJ2-1|15
TGCGCCAGCAGCCCAATACAGGGGGCTGGGAATGAGCAGTTCTTC
CASSPIQGAGNEQFF
>NA|NA|TRBV7-3|TRBJ2-1|13
TGTGCCAGCACTGAAGGGGCCATCCATGAGCAGTTCTTC
CASTEGAIHEQFF
>NA|NA|TRBV7-2|TRBJ1-2|11
TGTGCCAGCAGGGGGGAGGTTGGCTACACCTTC
CASRGEVGYTF
>NA|NA|TRBV6-5|TRBJ1-5|15
TGTGCCAGCAGTCCTGCGGGGGAGGGCAATCAGCCCCAGCATTTT
CASSPAGEGNQPQHF
>NA|NA|TRBV9|TRBJ2-3|14
TGTGCCAGCAGCGCGGGGGACGAGCCTACGAGCAGTAATTTT
CASSAGDEPTSSNF
>NA|once|TRBV7-8|TRBJ1-2|16
TGTGCCAGCAACTTAGCGGGAGGCCCCGATACGCAGGGCTACACCTTC
CASNLAGGPDTQGYTF
>NA|once|TRBV15|TRBJ2-3|14
TGTGCCACCACCAGAGGCATAGGGTCAGATACGCAGTATTTC
CATTRGIGSDTQYF
>NA|NA|TRBV5-1|TRBJ2-5|14
TGTGCCAGCAGCGATGACAGCAGCAACACGACCCAGTACTTC
CASSDDSSNTTQYF
>NA|NA|TRBV7-9|TRBJ2-5|13
TGTGCCAGCAGCTACTCGCTTGGTGAGACCCAGTACTTC
CASSYSLGETQYF
>NA|once|TRBV7-6|TRBJ2-2|15
TGTGCCAGCAGCTTCGCGGGGCTAGTCACCGGGGCGCAGTTTTTT
CASSFAGLVTGAQFF
>NA|once|TRBV5-6|TRBJ2-5|12
TGTGCCAGTAGCTGGGGGGCTGAGACCCAGTACTTC
CASSWGAETQYF